This TCR beta chain was sequenced in a study of cytomegalovirus exposure and HLA in healthy donors. General study points: Later, an analysis found that common viral pathogens appeared to be linked with several of the most significant clusters. TCR association rates varied by HLA locus in a later analysis, with DRB1 highest and HLA-C lowest. Upon later analysis, HLA-associated TCR beta chains proved more clonally expanded than other, equally common chains. For TCR beta chains, V- and J-gene trimming was later linked to a missense DCLRE1C variant.

From germline, CDR1 is MNHEY and CDR2 SMNVEV (reference sequence). The CDR3 runs 15 residues. The J segment lost 2 bases and the V segment lost 1 base, leaving 3 bases of the junction unmatched. Primers: 60 Vbeta forward and 13 Jbeta reverse. Sequencing was performed with immunoSEQ multiplex PCR; in TCRdb, only in-frame clones are kept and a portion is missing. The table records over 150,000 clones, roughly 85% of them present only once. Concerning this clone: The antigen is undetermined.

This TCR derives from a male donor in good health and CMV-seropositive. The sample consisted of PBMCs. The chain couples TRBV27 to TRBJ2-7; TRBD1 agrees at 9 bases. The CDR3 region has the DNA TGTGCCAGCAGTTTATTTCGACAGGGGGCCTACGAGCAGTACTTC. This encodes CASSLFRQGAYEQYF.